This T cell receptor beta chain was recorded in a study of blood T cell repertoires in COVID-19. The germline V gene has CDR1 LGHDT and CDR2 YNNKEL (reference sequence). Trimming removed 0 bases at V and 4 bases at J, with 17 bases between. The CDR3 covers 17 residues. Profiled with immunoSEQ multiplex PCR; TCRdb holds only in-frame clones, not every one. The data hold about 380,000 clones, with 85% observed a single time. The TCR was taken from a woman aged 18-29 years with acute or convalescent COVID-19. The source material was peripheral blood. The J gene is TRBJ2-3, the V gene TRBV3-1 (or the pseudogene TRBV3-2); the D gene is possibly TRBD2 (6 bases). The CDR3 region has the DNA TGTGCCAGCAGCCAAGAAAGTGGCGGGAAGGCCGCAGATACGCAGTATTTT. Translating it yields CASSQESGGKAADTQYF.